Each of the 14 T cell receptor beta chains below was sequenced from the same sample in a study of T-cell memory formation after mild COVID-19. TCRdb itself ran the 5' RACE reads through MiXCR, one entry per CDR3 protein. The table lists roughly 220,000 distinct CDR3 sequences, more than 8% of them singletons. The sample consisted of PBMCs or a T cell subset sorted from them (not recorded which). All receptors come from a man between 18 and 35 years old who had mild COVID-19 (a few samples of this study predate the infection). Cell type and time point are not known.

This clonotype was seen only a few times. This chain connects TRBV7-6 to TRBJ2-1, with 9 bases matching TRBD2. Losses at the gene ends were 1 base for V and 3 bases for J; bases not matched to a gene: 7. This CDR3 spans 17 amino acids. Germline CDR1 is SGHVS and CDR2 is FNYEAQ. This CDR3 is CASSLGALSGGYNEQFF. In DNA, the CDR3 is TGTGCCAGCAGCTTAGGTGCCCTTAGCGGGGGCTACAATGAGCAGTTCTTC.

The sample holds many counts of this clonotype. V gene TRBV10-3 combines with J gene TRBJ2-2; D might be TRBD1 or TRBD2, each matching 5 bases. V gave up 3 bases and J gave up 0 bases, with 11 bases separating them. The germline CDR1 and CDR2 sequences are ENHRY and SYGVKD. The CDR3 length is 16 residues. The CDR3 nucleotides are TGTGCCATCAGTGACCGGGACGTAACGAACACCGGGGAGCTGTTTTTT. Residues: CAISDRDVTNTGELFF.

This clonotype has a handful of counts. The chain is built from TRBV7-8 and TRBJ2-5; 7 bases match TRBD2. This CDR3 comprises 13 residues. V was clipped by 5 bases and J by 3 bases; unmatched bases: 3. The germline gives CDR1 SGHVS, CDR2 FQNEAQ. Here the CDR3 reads CASSPTSKETQYF. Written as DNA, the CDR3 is TGTGCCAGCAGCCCGACTAGCAAAGAGACCCAGTACTTC.

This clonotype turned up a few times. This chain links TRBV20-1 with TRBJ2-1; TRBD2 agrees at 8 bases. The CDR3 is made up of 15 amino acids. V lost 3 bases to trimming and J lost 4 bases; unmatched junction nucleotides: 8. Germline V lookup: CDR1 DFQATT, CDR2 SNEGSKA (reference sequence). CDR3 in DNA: TGCAGTGCTAGCCGCGGGGGGCCTTTGTACAATGAGCAGTTCTTC. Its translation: CSASRGGPLYNEQFF.

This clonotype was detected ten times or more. The CDR3 DNA is TGTGCCAGTAGTATTCCTCCCCCTAAACCGGGCCGCCTAACCTACGAGCAGTACTTC. Its translation is CASSIPPPKPGRLTYEQYF. This chain connects TRBV19 to TRBJ2-7; no reliable D call. The CDR3 spans 19 residues. V was cut by 3 bases and J by 2 bases, with 26 bases left in between. Germline V gives CDR1 LNHDA, CDR2 SQIVND (reference sequence).

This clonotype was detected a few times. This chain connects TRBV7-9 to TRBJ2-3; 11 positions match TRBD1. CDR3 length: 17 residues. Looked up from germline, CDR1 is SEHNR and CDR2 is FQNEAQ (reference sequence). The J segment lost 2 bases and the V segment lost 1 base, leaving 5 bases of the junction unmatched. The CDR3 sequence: CASSLDRTGGHTDTQYF. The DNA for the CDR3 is TGTGCCAGCAGCTTAGACCGGACAGGGGGCCACACAGATACGCAGTATTTT.

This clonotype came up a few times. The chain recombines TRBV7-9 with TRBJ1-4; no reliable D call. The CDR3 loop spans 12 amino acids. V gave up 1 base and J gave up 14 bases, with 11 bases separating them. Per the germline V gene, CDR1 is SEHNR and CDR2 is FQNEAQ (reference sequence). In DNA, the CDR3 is TGTGCCAGCAGCTTAGAATCCCGGAGGCTGTTTTTT. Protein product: CASSLESRRLFF. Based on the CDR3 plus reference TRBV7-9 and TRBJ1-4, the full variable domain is DTGVSQNPRHKITKRGQNVTFRCDPISEHNRLYWYRQTLGQGPEFLTYFQNEAQLEKSRLLSDRFSAERPKGSFSTLEIQRTEQGDSAMYLCASSLESRRLFFGSGTQLSVL.

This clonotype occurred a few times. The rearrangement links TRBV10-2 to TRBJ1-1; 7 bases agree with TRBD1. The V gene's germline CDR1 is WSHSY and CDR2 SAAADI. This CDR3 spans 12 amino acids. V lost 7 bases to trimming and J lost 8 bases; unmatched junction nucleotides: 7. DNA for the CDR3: TGCGCCAGCACGGACAGGCGGGGAGAAGCTTTCTTT. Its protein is CASTDRRGEAFF.

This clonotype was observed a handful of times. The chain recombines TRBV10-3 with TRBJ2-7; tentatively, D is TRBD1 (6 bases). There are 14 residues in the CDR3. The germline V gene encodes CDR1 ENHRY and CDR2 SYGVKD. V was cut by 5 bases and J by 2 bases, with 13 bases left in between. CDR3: CAISIQGLAYEQYF. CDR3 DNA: TGTGCCATCAGTATACAGGGTCTGGCCTACGAGCAGTACTTC.

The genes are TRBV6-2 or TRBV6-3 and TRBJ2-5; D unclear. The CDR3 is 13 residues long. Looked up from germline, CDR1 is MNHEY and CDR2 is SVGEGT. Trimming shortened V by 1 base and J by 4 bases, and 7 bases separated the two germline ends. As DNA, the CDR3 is TGTGCCAGCAGTTACTTATTAGGAGAGACCCAGTACTTC. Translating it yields CASSYLLGETQYF.

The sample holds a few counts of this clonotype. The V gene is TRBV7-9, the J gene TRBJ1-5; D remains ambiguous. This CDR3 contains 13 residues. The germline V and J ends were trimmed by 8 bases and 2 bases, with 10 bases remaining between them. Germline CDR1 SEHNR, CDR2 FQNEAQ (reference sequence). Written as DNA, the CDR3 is TGTGCCAGCCAGGCAGCCGGCAATCAGCCCCAGCATTTT. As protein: CASQAAGNQPQHF.

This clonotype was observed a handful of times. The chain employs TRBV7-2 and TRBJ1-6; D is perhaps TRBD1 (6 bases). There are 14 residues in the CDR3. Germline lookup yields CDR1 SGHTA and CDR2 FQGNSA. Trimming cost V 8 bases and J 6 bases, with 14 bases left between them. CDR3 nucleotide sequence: TGTGCCAGCGGACTAGGACAGCCTAATTCACCCCTCCACTTT. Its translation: CASGLGQPNSPLHF.

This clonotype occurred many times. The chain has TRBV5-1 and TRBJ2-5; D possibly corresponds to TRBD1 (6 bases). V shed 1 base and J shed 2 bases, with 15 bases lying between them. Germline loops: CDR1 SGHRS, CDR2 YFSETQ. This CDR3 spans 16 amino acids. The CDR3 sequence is CASSLNRVTAQETQYF. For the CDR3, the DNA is TGCGCCAGCAGCTTGAACAGGGTAACAGCTCAAGAGACCCAGTACTTC.

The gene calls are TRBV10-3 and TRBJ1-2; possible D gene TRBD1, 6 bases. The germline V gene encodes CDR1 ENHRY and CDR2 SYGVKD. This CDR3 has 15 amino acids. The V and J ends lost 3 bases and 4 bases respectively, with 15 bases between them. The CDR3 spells CAISDKGYRVYGYTF. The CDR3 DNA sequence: TGTGCCATCAGTGATAAAGGCTACAGGGTCTATGGCTACACCTTC.